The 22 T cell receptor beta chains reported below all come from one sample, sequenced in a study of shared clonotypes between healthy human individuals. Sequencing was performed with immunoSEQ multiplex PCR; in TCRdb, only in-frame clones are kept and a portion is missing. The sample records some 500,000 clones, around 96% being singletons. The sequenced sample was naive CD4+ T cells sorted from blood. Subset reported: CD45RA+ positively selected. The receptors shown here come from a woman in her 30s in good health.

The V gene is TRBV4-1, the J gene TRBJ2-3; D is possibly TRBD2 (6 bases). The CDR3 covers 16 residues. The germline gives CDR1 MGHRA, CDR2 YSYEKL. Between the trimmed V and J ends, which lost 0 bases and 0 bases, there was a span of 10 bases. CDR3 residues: CASSQEVAASTDTQYF. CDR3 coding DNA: TGCGCCAGCAGCCAAGAAGTAGCGGCGAGCACAGATACGCAGTATTTT.

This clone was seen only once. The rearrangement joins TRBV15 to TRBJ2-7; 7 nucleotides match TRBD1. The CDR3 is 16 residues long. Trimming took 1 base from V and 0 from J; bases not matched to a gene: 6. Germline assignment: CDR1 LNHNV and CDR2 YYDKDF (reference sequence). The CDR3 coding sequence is TGTGCCACCAGCAGAGGACAGGGAGTAGCCTCCTACGAGCAGTACTTC. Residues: CATSRGQGVASYEQYF.

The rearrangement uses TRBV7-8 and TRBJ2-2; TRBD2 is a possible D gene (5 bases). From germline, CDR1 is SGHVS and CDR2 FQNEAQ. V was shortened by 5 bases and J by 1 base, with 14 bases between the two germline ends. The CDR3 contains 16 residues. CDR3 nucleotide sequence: TGTGCCAGCAGCCCCCTGGCCCGGGAGAACACCGGGGAGCTGTTTTTT. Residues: CASSPLARENTGELFF.

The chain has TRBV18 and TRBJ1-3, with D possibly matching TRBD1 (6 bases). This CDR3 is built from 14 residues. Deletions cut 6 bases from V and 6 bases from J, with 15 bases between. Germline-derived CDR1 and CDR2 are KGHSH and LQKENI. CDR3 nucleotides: TGTGCCAGCTCCCTGAACGGACAGCTAAACACCATATATTTT. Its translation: CASSLNGQLNTIYF. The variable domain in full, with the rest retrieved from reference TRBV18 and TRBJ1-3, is NAGVMQNPRHLVRRRGQEARLRCSPMKGHSHVYWYRQLPEEGLKFMVYLQKENIIDESGMPKERFSAEFPKEGPSILRIQQVVRGDSAAYFCASSLNGQLNTIYFGEGSWLTVV.

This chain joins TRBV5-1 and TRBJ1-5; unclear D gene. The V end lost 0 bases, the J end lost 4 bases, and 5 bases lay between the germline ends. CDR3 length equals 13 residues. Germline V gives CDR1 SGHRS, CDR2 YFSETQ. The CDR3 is CASSLEQNQPQHF. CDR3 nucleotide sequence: TGCGCCAGCAGCTTGGAACAGAATCAGCCCCAGCATTTT.

This chain's CDR3 is CASSWTRKTYEQYF. DNA of the CDR3: TGTGCCAGCAGTTGGACTCGAAAAACCTACGAGCAGTACTTC. V and J are TRBV27 and TRBJ2-7, with a tentative D call TRBD2 (5 bases). Germline assignment: CDR1 MNHEY and CDR2 SMNVEV (reference sequence). V was clipped by 4 bases and J by 2 bases, with 12 bases between them. The CDR3 is 14 residues long.

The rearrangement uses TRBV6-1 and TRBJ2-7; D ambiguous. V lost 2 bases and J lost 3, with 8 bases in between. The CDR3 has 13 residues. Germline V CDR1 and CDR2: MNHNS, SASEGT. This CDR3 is CASSESARYEQYF. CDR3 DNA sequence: TGTGCCAGCAGTGAAAGTGCCCGCTACGAGCAGTACTTC.

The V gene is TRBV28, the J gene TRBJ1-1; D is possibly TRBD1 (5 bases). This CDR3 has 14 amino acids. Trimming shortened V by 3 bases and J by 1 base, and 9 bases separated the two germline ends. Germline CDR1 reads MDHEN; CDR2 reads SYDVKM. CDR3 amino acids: CASSFQGWNTEAFF. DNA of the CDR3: TGTGCCAGCAGTTTTCAGGGTTGGAACACTGAAGCTTTCTTT.

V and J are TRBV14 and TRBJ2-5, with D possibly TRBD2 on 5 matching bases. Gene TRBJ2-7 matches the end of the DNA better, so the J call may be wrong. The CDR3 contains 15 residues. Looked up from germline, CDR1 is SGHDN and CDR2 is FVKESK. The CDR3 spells CASSQVPGFFYEQYF. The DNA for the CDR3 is TGTGCCAGCAGCCAAGTTCCGGGATTTTTCTACGAGCAGTACTTC.

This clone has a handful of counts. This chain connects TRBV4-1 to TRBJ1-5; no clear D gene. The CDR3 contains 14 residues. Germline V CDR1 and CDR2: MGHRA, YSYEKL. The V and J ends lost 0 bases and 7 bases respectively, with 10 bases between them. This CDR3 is CASSQDQEWQPQHF. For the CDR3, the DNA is TGCGCCAGCAGCCAAGATCAGGAGTGGCAGCCCCAGCATTTT.

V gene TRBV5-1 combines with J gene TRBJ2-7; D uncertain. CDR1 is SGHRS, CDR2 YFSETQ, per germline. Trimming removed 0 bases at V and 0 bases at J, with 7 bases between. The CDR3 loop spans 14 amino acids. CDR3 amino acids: CASSLEISSYEQYF. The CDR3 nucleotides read TGCGCCAGCAGCTTGGAGATAAGCTCCTACGAGCAGTACTTC.

CDR3 nucleotide sequence: TGTGCCACAGGACAGGGCCAAAACATTCAGTACTTC. Its translation is CATGQGQNIQYF. The chain couples TRBV28 to TRBJ2-4; 8 bases map to TRBD1. CDR3 length equals 12 residues. CDR1 and CDR2 from the germline V gene are MDHEN and SYDVKM. Trimming removed 10 bases from V and 5 bases from J; junction bases left unmatched: 4. The whole variable domain, remainder taken from reference TRBV28 and TRBJ2-4, is DVKVTQSSRYLVKRTGEKVFLECVQDMDHENMFWYRQDPGLGLRLIYFSYDVKMKEKGDIPEGYSVSREKKERFSLILESASTNQTSMYLCATGQGQNIQYFGAGTRLSVL.

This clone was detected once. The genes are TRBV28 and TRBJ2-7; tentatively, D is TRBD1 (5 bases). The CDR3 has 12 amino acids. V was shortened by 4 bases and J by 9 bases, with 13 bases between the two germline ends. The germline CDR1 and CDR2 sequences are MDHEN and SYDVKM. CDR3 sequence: CASSSRGKWQYF. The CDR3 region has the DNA TGTGCCAGCAGTTCTAGGGGTAAATGGCAGTACTTC.

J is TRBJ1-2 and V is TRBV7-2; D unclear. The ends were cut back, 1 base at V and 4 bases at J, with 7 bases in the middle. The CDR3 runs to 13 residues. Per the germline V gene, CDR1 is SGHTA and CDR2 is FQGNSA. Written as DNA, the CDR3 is TGTGCCAGCAGCTTAGGCGTAGTCTATGGCTACACCTTC. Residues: CASSLGVVYGYTF. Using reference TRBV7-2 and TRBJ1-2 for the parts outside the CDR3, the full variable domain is GAGVSQSPSNKVTEKGKDVELRCDPISGHTALYWYRQSLGQGLEFLIYFQGNSAPDKSGLPSDRFSAERTGGSVSTLTIQRTQQEDSAVYLCASSLGVVYGYTFGSGTRLTVV.

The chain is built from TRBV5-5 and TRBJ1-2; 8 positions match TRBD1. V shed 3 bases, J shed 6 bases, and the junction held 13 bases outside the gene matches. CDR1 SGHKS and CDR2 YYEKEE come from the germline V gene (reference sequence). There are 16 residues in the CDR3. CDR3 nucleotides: TGTGCCAGCAGCTCGCCTCAGGGGGCCGCCTTCGATGGCTACACCTTC. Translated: CASSSPQGAAFDGYTF.

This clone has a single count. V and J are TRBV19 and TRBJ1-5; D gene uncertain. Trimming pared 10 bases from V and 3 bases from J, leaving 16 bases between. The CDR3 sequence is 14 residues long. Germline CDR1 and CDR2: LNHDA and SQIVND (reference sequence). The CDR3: CANEEDGFNQPQHF. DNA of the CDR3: TGTGCCAACGAGGAGGACGGATTCAATCAGCCCCAGCATTTT.

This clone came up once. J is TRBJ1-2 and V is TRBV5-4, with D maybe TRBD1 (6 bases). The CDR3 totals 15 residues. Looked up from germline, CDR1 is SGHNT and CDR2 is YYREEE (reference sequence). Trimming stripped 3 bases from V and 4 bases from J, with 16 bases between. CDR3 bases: TGTGCCAGCAGCTCCGGGGGCGTGGAAGGCTATGGCTACACCTTC. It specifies CASSSGGVEGYGYTF.

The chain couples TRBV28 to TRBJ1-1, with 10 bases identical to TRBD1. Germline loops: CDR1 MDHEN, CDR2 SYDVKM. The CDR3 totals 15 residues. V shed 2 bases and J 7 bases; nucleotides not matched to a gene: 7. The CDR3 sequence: CASSLTGTGVNEAFF. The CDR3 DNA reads TGTGCCAGCAGTTTAACCGGGACAGGGGTGAATGAAGCTTTCTTT.

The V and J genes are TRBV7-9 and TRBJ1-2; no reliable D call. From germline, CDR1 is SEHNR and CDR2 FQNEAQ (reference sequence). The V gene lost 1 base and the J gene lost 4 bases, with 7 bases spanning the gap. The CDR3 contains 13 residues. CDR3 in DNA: TGTGCCAGCAGCTTAGATGTCAGCTATGGCTACACCTTC. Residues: CASSLDVSYGYTF.

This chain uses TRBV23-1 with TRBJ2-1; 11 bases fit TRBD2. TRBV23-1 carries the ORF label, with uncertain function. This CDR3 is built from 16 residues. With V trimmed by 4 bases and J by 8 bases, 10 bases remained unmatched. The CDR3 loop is CASSLSTSGAADEQFF. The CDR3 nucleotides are TGCGCCAGCAGTCTCTCGACTAGCGGGGCCGCCGATGAGCAGTTCTTC.

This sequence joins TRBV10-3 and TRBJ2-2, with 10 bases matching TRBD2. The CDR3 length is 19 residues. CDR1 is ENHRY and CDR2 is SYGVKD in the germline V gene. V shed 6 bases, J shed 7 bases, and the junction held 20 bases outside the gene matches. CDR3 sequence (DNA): TGTGCCATCAGCGGACAGGTGGGAGCGGGAGGGCCTCGGATCGGGGAGCTGTTTTTT. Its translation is CAISGQVGAGGPRIGELFF.

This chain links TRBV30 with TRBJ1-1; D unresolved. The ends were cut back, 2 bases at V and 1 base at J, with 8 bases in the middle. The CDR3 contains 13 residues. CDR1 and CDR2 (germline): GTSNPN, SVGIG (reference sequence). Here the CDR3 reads CAWSTDPNTEAFF. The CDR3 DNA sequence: TGTGCCTGGAGTACAGATCCGAACACTGAAGCTTTCTTT.